The subject of this entry is one TCR beta chain. These data are taken from a study of technical replicates of blood from several donors. Using immunoSEQ multiplex PCR, the repertoire was profiled, and TCRdb retains in-frame clones only, with some absent. The sample contains approximately 70,000 clones, roughly 97% of which appear only once. The TCR sequence derives from a human donor in good health. Material for sequencing was T cells isolated from PBMCs.

DNA for the CDR3: TGTGCCAGCAGCTTAGTCGGACAGGTCTCAGCAGATACGCAGTATTTT. Translated, it gives CASSLVGQVSADTQYF. The chain employs TRBV11-3 and TRBJ2-3; 7 bases are shared with TRBD1. CDR1 is SGHNT and CDR2 is YENEEA in the germline V gene. V was clipped by 1 base and J by 4 bases; unmatched bases: 8. The CDR3 length is 16 residues.